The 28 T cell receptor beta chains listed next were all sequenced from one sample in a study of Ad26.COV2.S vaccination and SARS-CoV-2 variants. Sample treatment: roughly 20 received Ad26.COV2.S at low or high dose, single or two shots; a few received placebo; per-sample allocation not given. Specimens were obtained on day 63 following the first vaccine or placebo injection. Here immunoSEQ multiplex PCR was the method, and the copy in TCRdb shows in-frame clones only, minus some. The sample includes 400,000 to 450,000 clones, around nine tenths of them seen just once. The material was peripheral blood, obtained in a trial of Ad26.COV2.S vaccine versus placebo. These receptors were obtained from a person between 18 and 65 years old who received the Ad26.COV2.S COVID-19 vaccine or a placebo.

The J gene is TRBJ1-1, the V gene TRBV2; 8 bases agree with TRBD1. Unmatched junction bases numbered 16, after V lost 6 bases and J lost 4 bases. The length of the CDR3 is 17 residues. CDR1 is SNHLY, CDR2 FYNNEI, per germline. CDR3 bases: TGTGCCAGCAGGGAAAGGACAGGGAGCACCCTGCCCACTGAAGCTTTCTTT. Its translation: CASRERTGSTLPTEAFF.

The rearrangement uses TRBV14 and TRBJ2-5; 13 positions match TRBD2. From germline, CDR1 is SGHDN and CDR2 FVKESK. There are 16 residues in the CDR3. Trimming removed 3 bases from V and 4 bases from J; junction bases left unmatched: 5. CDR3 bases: TGTGCCAGCAGCCACGAGGGACTAGCGGGAATAGAGACCCAGTACTTC. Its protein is CASSHEGLAGIETQYF.

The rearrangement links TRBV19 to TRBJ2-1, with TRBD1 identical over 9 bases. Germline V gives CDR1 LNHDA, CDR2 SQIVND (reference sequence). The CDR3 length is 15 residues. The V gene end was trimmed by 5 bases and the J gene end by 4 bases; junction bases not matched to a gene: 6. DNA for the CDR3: TGTGCCAGTAGTCTCTCCGGGACAGGGTACAATGAGCAGTTCTTC. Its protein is CASSLSGTGYNEQFF. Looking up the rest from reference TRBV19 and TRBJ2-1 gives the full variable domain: DGGITQSPKYLFRKEGQNVTLSCEQNLNHDAMYWYRQDPGQGLRLIYYSQIVNDFQKGDIAEGYSVSREKKESFPLTVTSAQKNPTAFYLCASSLSGTGYNEQFFGPGTRLTVL.

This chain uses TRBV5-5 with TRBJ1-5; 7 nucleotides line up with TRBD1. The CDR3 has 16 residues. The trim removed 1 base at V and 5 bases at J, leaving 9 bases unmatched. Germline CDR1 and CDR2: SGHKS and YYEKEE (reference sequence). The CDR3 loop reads CASSLWLNRGDQPQHF. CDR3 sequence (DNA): TGTGCCAGCAGCTTGTGGTTAAACAGGGGTGATCAGCCCCAGCATTTT.

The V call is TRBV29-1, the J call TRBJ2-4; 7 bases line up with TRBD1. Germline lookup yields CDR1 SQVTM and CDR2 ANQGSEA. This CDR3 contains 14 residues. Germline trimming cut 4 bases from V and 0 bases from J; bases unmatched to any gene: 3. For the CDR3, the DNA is TGCAGCGTTGTGGGGGACAGAGCCAAAAACATTCAGTACTTC. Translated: CSVVGDRAKNIQYF.

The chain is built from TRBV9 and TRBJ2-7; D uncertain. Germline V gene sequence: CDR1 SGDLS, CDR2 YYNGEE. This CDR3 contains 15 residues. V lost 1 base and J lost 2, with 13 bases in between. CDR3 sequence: CASSVHREGTYEQYF. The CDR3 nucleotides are TGTGCCAGCAGCGTACATAGAGAAGGGACCTACGAGCAGTACTTC.

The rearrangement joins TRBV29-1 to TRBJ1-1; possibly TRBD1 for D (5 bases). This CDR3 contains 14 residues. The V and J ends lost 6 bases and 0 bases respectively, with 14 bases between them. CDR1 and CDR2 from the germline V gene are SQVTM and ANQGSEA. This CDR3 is CSVGLQMLNTEAFF. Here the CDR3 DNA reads TGCAGCGTGGGGCTACAGATGCTGAACACTGAAGCTTTCTTT.

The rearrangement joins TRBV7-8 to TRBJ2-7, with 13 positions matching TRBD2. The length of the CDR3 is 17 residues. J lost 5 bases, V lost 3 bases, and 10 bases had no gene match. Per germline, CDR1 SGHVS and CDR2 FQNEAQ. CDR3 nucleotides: TGTGCCAGCAGCTTTAACATAGGGACTAGCGGGAAAAACGAGCAGTACTTC. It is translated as CASSFNIGTSGKNEQYF. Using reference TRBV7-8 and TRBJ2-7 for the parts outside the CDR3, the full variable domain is GAGVSQSPRYKVAKRGQDVALRCDPISGHVSLFWYQQALGQGPEFLTYFQNEAQLDKSGLPSDRFFAERPEGSVSTLKIQRTQQEDSAVYLCASSFNIGTSGKNEQYFGPGTRLTVT.

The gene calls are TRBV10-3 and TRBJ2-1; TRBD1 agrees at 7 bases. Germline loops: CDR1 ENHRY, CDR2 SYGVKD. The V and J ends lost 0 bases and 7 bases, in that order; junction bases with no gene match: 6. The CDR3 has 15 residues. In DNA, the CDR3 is TGTGCCATCAGTGAGTCCACCGACAGGGAAAATGAGCAGTTCTTC. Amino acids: CAISESTDRENEQFF.

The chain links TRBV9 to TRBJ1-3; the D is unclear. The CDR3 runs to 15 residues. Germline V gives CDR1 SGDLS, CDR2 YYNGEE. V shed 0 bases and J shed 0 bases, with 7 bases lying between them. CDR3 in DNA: TGTGCCAGCAGCGTAGTAGGGATCTCTGGAAACACCATATATTTT. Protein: CASSVVGISGNTIYF. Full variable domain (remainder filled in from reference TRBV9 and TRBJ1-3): DSGVTQTPKHLITATGQRVTLRCSPRSGDLSVYWYQQSLDQGLQFLIQYYNGEERAKGNILERFSAQQFPDLHSELNLSSLELGDSALYFCASSVVGISGNTIYFGEGSWLTVV.

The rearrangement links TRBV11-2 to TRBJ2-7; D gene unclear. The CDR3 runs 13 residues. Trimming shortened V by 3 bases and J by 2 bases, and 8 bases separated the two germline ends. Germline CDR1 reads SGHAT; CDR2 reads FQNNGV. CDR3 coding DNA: TGTGCCAGCAGCTTTGTGGAAACCTACGAGCAGTACTTC. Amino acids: CASSFVETYEQYF.

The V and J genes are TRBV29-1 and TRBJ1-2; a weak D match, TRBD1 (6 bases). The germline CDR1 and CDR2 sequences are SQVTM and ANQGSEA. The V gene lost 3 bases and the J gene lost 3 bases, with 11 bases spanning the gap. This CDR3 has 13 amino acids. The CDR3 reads CSVETGQYYGYTF. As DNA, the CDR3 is TGCAGCGTTGAGACAGGACAGTACTATGGCTACACCTTC.

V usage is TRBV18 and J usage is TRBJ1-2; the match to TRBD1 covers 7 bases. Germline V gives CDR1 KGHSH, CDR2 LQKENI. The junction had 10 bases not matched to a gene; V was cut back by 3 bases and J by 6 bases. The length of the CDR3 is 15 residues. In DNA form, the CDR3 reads TGTGCCAGCTCACCCGACAGGACAGGTTTCGATGGCTACACCTTC. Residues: CASSPDRTGFDGYTF. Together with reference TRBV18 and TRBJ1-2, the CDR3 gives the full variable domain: NAGVMQNPRHLVRRRGQEARLRCSPMKGHSHVYWYRQLPEEGLKFMVYLQKENIIDESGMPKERFSAEFPKEGPSILRIQQVVRGDSAAYFCASSPDRTGFDGYTFGSGTRLTVV.

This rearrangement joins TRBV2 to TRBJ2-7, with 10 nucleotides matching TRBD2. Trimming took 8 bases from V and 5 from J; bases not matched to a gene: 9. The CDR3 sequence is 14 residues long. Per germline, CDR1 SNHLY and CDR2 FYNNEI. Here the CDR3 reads CASGLAGVLNEQYF. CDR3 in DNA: TGTGCCAGCGGCCTAGCGGGAGTTCTAAACGAGCAGTACTTC.

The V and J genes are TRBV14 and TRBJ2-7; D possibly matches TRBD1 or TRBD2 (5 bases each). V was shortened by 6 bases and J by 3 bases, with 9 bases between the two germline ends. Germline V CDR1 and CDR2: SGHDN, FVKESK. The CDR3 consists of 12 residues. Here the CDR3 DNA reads TGTGCCAGCAGGGGACGGATCTACGAGCAGTACTTC. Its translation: CASRGRIYEQYF.

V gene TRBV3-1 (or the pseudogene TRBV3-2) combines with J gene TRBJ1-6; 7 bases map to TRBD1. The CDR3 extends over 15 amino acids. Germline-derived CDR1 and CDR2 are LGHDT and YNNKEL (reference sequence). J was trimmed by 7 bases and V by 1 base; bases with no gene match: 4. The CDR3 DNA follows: TGTGCCAGCAGCCAAGTGGGACAGAAGAATTCACCCCTCCACTTT. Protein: CASSQVGQKNSPLHF.

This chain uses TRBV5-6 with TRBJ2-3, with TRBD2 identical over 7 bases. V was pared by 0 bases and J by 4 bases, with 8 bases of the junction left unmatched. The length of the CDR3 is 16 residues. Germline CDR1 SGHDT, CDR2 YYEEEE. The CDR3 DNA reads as TGTGCCAGCAGCTTGGACTGGACTAGTCATGCAGATACGCAGTATTTT. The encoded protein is CASSLDWTSHADTQYF.

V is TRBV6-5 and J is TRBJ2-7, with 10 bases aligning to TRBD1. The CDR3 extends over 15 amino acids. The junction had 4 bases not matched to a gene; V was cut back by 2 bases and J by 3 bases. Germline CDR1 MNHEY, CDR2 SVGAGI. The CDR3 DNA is TGTGCCAGCAGTTACAGACAGGGGGCTTTCTACGAGCAGTACTTC. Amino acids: CASSYRQGAFYEQYF.

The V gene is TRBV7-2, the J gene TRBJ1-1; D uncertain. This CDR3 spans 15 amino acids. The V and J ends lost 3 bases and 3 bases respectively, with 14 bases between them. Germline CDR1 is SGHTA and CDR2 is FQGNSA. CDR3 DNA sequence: TGTGCCAGCAGCTTGGGCGGGGTACTAGACACTGAAGCTTTCTTT. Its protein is CASSLGGVLDTEAFF.

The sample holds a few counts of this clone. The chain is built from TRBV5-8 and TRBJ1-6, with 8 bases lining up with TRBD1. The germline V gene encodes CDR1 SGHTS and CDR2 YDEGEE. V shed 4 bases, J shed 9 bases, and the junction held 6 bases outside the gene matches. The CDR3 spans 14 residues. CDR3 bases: TGTGCCAGCAGCCCGGACAGGGCTGCTTCACCCCTCCACTTT. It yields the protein CASSPDRAASPLHF.

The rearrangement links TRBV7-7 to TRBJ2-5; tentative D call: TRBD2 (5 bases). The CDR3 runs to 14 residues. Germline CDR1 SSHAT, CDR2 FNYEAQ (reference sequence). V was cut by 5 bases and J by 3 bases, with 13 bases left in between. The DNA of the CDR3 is TGTGCCAGCAGCCCCGCGGGTAGCAAAGAGACCCAGTACTTC. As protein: CASSPAGSKETQYF. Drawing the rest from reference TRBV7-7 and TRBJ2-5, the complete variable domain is GAGVSQSPRYKVTKRGQDVTLRCDPISSHATLYWYQQALGQGPEFLTYFNYEAQPDKSGLPSDRFSAERPEGSISTLTIQRTEQRDSAMYRCASSPAGSKETQYFGPGTRLLVL.

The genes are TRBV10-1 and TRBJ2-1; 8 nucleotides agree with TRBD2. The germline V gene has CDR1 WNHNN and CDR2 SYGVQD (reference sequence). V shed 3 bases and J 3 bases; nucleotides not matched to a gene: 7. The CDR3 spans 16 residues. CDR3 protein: CASSDGLAGGYNEQFF. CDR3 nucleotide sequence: TGCGCCAGCAGTGATGGGTTGGCGGGAGGCTACAATGAGCAGTTCTTC.

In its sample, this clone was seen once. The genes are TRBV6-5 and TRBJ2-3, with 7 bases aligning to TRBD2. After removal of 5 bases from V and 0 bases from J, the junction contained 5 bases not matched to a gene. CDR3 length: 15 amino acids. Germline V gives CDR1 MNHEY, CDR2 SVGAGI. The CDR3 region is CASSRAGTSTDTQYF. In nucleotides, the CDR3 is TGTGCCAGCAGTAGAGCGGGAACCAGCACAGATACGCAGTATTTT.

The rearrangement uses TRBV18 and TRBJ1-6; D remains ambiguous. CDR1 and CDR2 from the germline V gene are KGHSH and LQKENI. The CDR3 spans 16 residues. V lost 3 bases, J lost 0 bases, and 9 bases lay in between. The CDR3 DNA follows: TGTGCCAGCTCACCGGCCCAGACCTCCTATAATTCACCCCTCCACTTT. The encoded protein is CASSPAQTSYNSPLHF.

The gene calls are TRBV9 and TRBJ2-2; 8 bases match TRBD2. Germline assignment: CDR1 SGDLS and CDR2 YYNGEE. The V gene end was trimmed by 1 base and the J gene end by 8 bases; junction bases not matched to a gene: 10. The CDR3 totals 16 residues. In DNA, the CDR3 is TGTGCCAGCAGCGTAATAACTAGCGGTACTCCGGGGGAGCTGTTTTTT. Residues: CASSVITSGTPGELFF.

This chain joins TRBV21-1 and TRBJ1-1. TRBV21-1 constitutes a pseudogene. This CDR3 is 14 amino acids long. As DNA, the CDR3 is TGTGCCCGGAGGCGGCTCCTCATGAACACTGAAGCTTTCTTT. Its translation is CARRRLLMNTEAFF.

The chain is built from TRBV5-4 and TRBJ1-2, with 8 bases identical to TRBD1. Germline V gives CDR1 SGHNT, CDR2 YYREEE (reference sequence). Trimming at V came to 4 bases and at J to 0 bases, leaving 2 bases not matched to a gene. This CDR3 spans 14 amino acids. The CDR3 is CASSKQGANYGYTF. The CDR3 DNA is TGTGCCAGCAGCAAACAGGGGGCTAACTATGGCTACACCTTC.

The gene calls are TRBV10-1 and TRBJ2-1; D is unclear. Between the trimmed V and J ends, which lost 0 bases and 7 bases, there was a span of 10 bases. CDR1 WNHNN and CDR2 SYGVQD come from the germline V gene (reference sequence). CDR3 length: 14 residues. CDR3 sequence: CASSESIVQNEQFF. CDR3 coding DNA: TGCGCCAGCAGTGAGTCTATCGTACAGAATGAGCAGTTCTTC.